Below are 32 T cell receptor beta chains sequenced from a single sample in a study of blood T cells in healthy people across ages. The second PCR ran about 6 to 12 cycles with a sample-barcoded 5' primer and J-beta primers. TCRdb itself ran the 5' RACE reads through MiXCR, one entry per CDR3 protein. Of 650,000 to 800,000 distinct CDR3 sequences listed, around two fifths are singletons. The sequencing sample was made of blood. Receptors originate from a man aged 60 to 69 in good health.

The genes are TRBV12-3 or TRBV12-4 and TRBJ2-1; 10 bases are a match to TRBD2. This CDR3 region has 17 residues. J was trimmed by 5 bases and V by 1 base; bases with no gene match: 8. CDR3: CASSLGLVAGGNNEQFF. CDR3 sequence (DNA): TGTGCCAGCAGTTTAGGCTTAGTAGCGGGGGGTAACAATGAGCAGTTCTTC.

This clonotype was picked up a small number of times. The chain carries TRBV7-9 and TRBJ2-1, with 7 bases identical to TRBD2. Losses at the gene ends were 7 bases for V and 5 bases for J; bases not matched to a gene: 8. This CDR3 contains 14 residues. The germline CDR1 and CDR2 sequences are SEHNR and FQNEAQ (reference sequence). The CDR3 nucleotides are TGTGCCAGCAATTCCGGACTAGTCAACAATGAGCAGTTCTTC. Encoded protein: CASNSGLVNNEQFF.

The table lists this clonotype with a few counts. The chain combines TRBV20-1 with TRBJ2-5; TRBD2 matches at 11 bases. CDR3 length: 16 amino acids. Germline-derived CDR1 and CDR2 are DFQATT and SNEGSKA (reference sequence). The J segment lost 1 base and the V segment lost 0 bases, leaving 4 bases of the junction unmatched. The CDR3 protein is CSARDGTSGLQETQYF. CDR3 in DNA: TGCAGTGCTAGAGATGGGACTAGCGGACTCCAAGAGACCCAGTACTTC.

The J gene is TRBJ2-1, the V gene TRBV12-5; 8 nucleotides match TRBD2. The CDR3 runs 16 residues. The V gene's germline CDR1 is LGHNT and CDR2 FRNRAP. V shed 3 bases, J shed 13 bases, and the junction held 17 bases outside the gene matches. CDR3: CASGFRSGTRKETQFF. CDR3 nucleotide sequence: TGTGCTAGTGGTTTTCGTTCCGGGACTAGGAAAGAGACCCAGTTCTTC.

This chain connects TRBV5-5 to TRBJ2-5; D may be TRBD1 (6 bases). Germline V gene sequence: CDR1 SGHKS, CDR2 YYEKEE (reference sequence). The CDR3 length is 15 residues. The V and J ends lost 3 bases and 5 bases respectively, with 17 bases between them. The CDR3 protein is CASSSHPDRSETQYF. The CDR3 coding sequence is TGTGCCAGCAGCTCCCATCCAGACAGGTCCGAGACCCAGTACTTC.

This clonotype was detected only a few times. The chain employs TRBV20-1 and TRBJ2-1, with 11 bases aligning to TRBD2. V dropped 3 bases and J dropped 4; count of bases not matched to a gene: 5. This CDR3 contains 15 residues. Germline loops: CDR1 DFQATT, CDR2 SNEGSKA (reference sequence). In DNA, the CDR3 is TGCAGTGCTAGGACTAGCGGGGATCATTACAATGAGCAGTTCTTC. This translates into CSARTSGDHYNEQFF.

This clonotype showed up many times. This chain connects TRBV7-2 to TRBJ2-7, with TRBD1 matching over 9 bases. J was trimmed by 3 bases and V by 5 bases; bases with no gene match: 8. This CDR3 contains 15 residues. Germline V gene sequence: CDR1 SGHTA, CDR2 FQGNSA. The DNA for the CDR3 is TGTGCCAGCAGCCGCGACCCGGGACAGGGCTACGAGCAGTACTTC. Translation: CASSRDPGQGYEQYF.

This clonotype appeared once. At one end the junction does not follow the germline gene, possibly because of a read error. V gene TRBV13 combines with J gene TRBJ2-7; D is undetermined. The CDR3 spans 15 residues. CDR1 is PRHDT, CDR2 FYEKMQ, per germline (reference sequence). CDR3 protein: CASSTMGSQYYEQYF. In nucleotides, the CDR3 is TGCGCCAGCAGCACCATGGGATCGCAGTACTACGAGCAGTACTTC.

This clonotype came up many times. The V call is TRBV7-3, the J call TRBJ2-5, with 10 bases aligning to TRBD1. Trimming took 2 bases from V and 1 from J; bases not matched to a gene: 7. The CDR3 has 17 amino acids. Germline values: CDR1 SGHTA, CDR2 FQGTGA. In DNA, the CDR3 is TGTGCCAGCAGCTTAGGATGGGACAGGGGAGGCCAAGAGACCCAGTACTTC. This encodes CASSLGWDRGGQETQYF.

The chain joins TRBV6-6 to TRBJ2-3, with TRBD2 identical over 7 bases. Per the germline V gene, CDR1 is MNHNY and CDR2 is SVGAGI (reference sequence). J lost 1 base, V lost 7 bases, and 5 bases had no gene match. CDR3 length equals 14 residues. CDR3 DNA sequence: TGTGCCAGCAATGGGGGGGTTGGCACAGATACGCAGTATTTT. As protein: CASNGGVGTDTQYF.

This sequence joins TRBV14 and TRBJ2-1; 11 bases match TRBD2. The CDR3 consists of 16 residues. Germline V CDR1 and CDR2: SGHDN, FVKESK. Losses at the gene ends were 1 base for V and 6 bases for J; bases not matched to a gene: 5. In nucleotides, the CDR3 is TGTGCCAGCAGCCAAGTTGTGGGACTAGCGGCCAATGAGCAGTTCTTC. The encoded protein is CASSQVVGLAANEQFF.

The V call is TRBV27, the J call TRBJ2-1, with 8 bases that match TRBD1. V lost 0 bases, J lost 8 bases, and 6 bases stayed unmatched. The CDR3 has 15 amino acids. Germline V lookup: CDR1 MNHEY, CDR2 SMNVEV (reference sequence). CDR3 sequence: CASSLSNRGTDEQFF. The CDR3 DNA sequence: TGTGCCAGCAGTTTATCTAACAGGGGGACTGATGAGCAGTTCTTC.

In this sample, this clonotype turned up many times. This chain connects TRBV5-5 to TRBJ2-7; the D gene is possibly TRBD1 (6 bases). Germline-derived CDR1 and CDR2 are SGHKS and YYEKEE (reference sequence). The CDR3 contains 15 residues. V dropped 0 bases and J dropped 4 bases, with 14 bases sitting between them. CDR3 sequence reads: CASSLAVGTQYEQYF. Here the CDR3 DNA reads TGTGCCAGCAGCTTGGCCGTTGGGACACAATACGAGCAGTACTTC.

This clonotype was observed a single time. The chain links TRBV6-2 or TRBV6-3 to TRBJ1-6, with D perhaps matching TRBD1 (6 bases). Trimming stripped 5 bases from V and 3 bases from J, with 14 bases between. The germline V gene has CDR1 MNHEY and CDR2 SVGEGT. CDR3 length: 16 amino acids. Here the CDR3 DNA reads TGTGCCAGCAGTGATACAGCGGGACACTATAATTCACCCCTCCACTTT. It specifies CASSDTAGHYNSPLHF.

This clonotype was detected only a few times. The chain couples TRBV13 to TRBJ2-7; TRBD1 agrees at 8 bases. This CDR3 has 14 amino acids. Germline trimming cut 5 bases from V and 2 bases from J; bases unmatched to any gene: 5. Germline V gene data show CDR1 as PRHDT and CDR2 as FYEKMQ (reference sequence). The CDR3 protein is CASSPPGQAYEQYF. The CDR3 DNA reads TGTGCCAGCAGCCCTCCGGGACAGGCCTACGAGCAGTACTTC.

This sequence joins TRBV11-3 and TRBJ2-2, with TRBD1 as a possible D gene (6 bases). Deletions cut 5 bases from V and 6 bases from J, with 13 bases between. Germline CDR1 and CDR2: SGHNT and YENEEA. The CDR3 loop spans 14 amino acids. The CDR3 here is CASSPGQWAGELFF. DNA for the CDR3: TGTGCCAGCAGCCCAGGACAGTGGGCCGGGGAGCTGTTTTTT.

This clonotype has just a few counts. V is TRBV27 and J is TRBJ2-3; D not resolved. This CDR3 is 15 amino acids long. V lost 2 bases and J lost 1, with 10 bases in between. Germline-derived CDR1 and CDR2 are MNHEY and SMNVEV (reference sequence). The CDR3 nucleotides read TGTGCCAGCAGTTTAACCGGTCTGGGCACAGATACGCAGTATTTT. This encodes CASSLTGLGTDTQYF.

This clonotype was seen at least ten times. V gene TRBV20-1 combines with J gene TRBJ2-7, with 8 bases that match TRBD1. This CDR3 is built from 15 residues. V was clipped by 2 bases and J by 0 bases; unmatched bases: 6. CDR1 DFQATT and CDR2 SNEGSKA come from the germline V gene (reference sequence). The CDR3 DNA follows: TGCAGTGCTAGATGGTGGACAGGGAACTCCTACGAGCAGTACTTC. This codes for CSARWWTGNSYEQYF.

This clonotype was seen only a few times. V is TRBV7-2 and J is TRBJ1-1; TRBD1 is a possible D gene (5 bases). Per the germline V gene, CDR1 is SGHTA and CDR2 is FQGNSA. V lost 1 base to trimming and J lost 8 bases, with 14 bases between them. The CDR3 covers 14 residues. For the CDR3, the DNA is TGTGCCAGCAGCTTAGTAGAGGGACGGACCGAAGCTTTCTTT. Translated, it gives CASSLVEGRTEAFF. The full variable domain, with the rest looked up from reference TRBV7-2 and TRBJ1-1, is GAGVSQSPSNKVTEKGKDVELRCDPISGHTALYWYRQSLGQGLEFLIYFQGNSAPDKSGLPSDRFSAERTGGSVSTLTIQRTQQEDSAVYLCASSLVEGRTEAFFGQGTRLTVV.

The V and J genes are TRBV11-1 and TRBJ2-5; 11 bases match TRBD2. This CDR3 contains 16 residues. The V gene's germline CDR1 is SGHAT and CDR2 FQDESV (reference sequence). Losses at the gene ends were 4 bases for V and 11 bases for J; bases not matched to a gene: 15. CDR3 residues: CASSSTSGGLPLEQYF. The CDR3 DNA follows: TGTGCCAGCAGCTCCACTAGCGGGGGCCTTCCCTTGGAGCAGTACTTC.

This rearrangement joins TRBV19 to TRBJ1-2; D may be TRBD1 (5 bases). Trimming shortened V by 3 bases and J by 0 bases, and 8 bases separated the two germline ends. Germline assignment: CDR1 LNHDA and CDR2 SQIVND (reference sequence). This CDR3 region has 14 residues. The CDR3 loop is CASSIPRANYGYTF. CDR3 bases: TGTGCCAGTAGTATTCCCAGGGCTAACTATGGCTACACCTTC.

V and J are TRBV5-1 and TRBJ2-5; no reliable D call. The CDR3 consists of 16 residues. V was shortened by 0 bases and J by 5 bases, with 17 bases between the two germline ends. CDR1 SGHRS and CDR2 YFSETQ come from the germline V gene. This chain's CDR3 is CASSLVPSAAGETQYF. In DNA, the CDR3 is TGCGCCAGCAGCTTGGTACCCTCGGCCGCCGGGGAGACCCAGTACTTC.

The J gene is TRBJ2-3, the V gene TRBV7-9; 7 bases agree with TRBD2. The ends lost 6 bases at V and 3 bases at J; junction bases unmatched: 18. Germline V gene lookup returns CDR1 SEHNR and CDR2 FQNEAQ (reference sequence). The CDR3 spans 18 residues. CDR3 amino acids: CASSTVRAREGATDTQYF. In DNA form, the CDR3 reads TGTGCCAGCAGTACAGTACGGGCCAGGGAGGGTGCGACAGATACGCAGTATTTT.

This clonotype was counted a few times. The V gene is TRBV6-5, the J gene TRBJ2-1; tentative D call: TRBD2 (6 bases). V lost 2 bases, J lost 7 bases, and 18 bases lay in between. The length of the CDR3 is 16 residues. Germline V lookup: CDR1 MNHEY, CDR2 SVGAGI. In DNA form, the CDR3 reads TGTGCCAGCAGTTACCTTCGGGCAGGGACTTCGAATGAGCAGTTCTTC. Its translation is CASSYLRAGTSNEQFF.

A few counts support this clonotype. The chain is built from TRBV3-1 and TRBJ2-6; unclear D gene. Trimming removed 1 base at V and 0 bases at J, with 7 bases between. The CDR3 has 16 amino acids. Germline V gene lookup returns CDR1 LGHDT and CDR2 YNNKEL (reference sequence). The CDR3 coding sequence is TGTGCCAGCAGCCAAGGGTGGCTCTCTGGGGCCAACGTCCTGACTTTC. Translating gives CASSQGWLSGANVLTF.

The chain links TRBV7-2 to TRBJ2-2, with 8 bases lining up with TRBD2. The J segment lost 4 bases and the V segment lost 4 bases, leaving 5 bases of the junction unmatched. Germline CDR1 SGHTA, CDR2 FQGNSA. The CDR3 consists of 15 residues. The CDR3 DNA reads TGTGCCAGCAGCTACGGGACTAGTATCACCGGGGAGCTGTTTTTT. Translation: CASSYGTSITGELFF.

This chain connects TRBV5-5 to TRBJ2-1, with D tentatively TRBD2 (6 bases). CDR1 and CDR2 (germline): SGHKS, YYEKEE (reference sequence). CDR3 length equals 13 residues. V gave up 1 base and J gave up 13 bases, with 15 bases separating them. In DNA, the CDR3 is TGTGCCAGCAGCTTGCCCGGCGGGGCCTCTCAGTTCTTC. Its translation is CASSLPGGASQFF.

V is TRBV19 and J is TRBJ2-2; either TRBD1 or TRBD2 may fit D (6 bases each). The CDR3 loop spans 16 amino acids. The germline CDR1 and CDR2 sequences are LNHDA and SQIVND (reference sequence). V lost 2 bases to trimming and J lost 6 bases, with 16 bases between them. The CDR3 DNA follows: TGTGCCAGTAGTATATGGAGGGGGGCTTTGGCCGGGGAGCTGTTTTTT. It codes for CASSIWRGALAGELFF.

V usage is TRBV11-3 and J usage is TRBJ2-2; TRBD1 or TRBD2 may be the D gene (5 bases each). Germline V CDR1 and CDR2: SGHNT, YENEEA. The CDR3 is 13 amino acids. Trimming took 5 bases from V and 6 from J, leaving 10 bases between them. CDR3 in amino acids: CASSITGPGELFF. DNA for the CDR3: TGTGCCAGCAGCATAACGGGACCCGGGGAGCTGTTTTTT.

The chain has TRBV20-1 and TRBJ2-7; D is unresolved. This CDR3 is 12 amino acids long. Trimming left V 7 bases short and J 11 bases short, with 21 bases between. The germline V gene encodes CDR1 DFQATT and CDR2 SNEGSKA (reference sequence). The CDR3 sequence is CSGTAIPTLEYF. The CDR3 bases are TGCAGTGGTACGGCAATTCCTACGTTGGAGTACTTC.

This clonotype was observed a handful of times. The chain joins TRBV11-2 to TRBJ2-1, with D perhaps TRBD1 or TRBD2 (6 bases each). The CDR3 totals 15 residues. V dropped 5 bases and J dropped 0 bases, with 11 bases sitting between them. Germline V CDR1 and CDR2: SGHAT, FQNNGV. CDR3 sequence: CASSRGPSSYNEQFF. Written as DNA, the CDR3 is TGTGCCAGCAGCCGGGGGCCTAGCTCCTACAATGAGCAGTTCTTC.

This clonotype has only a few counts. The J gene is TRBJ2-1, the V gene TRBV20-1; 12 positions agree with TRBD2. The V gene's germline CDR1 is DFQATT and CDR2 SNEGSKA (reference sequence). The junction had 10 bases not matched to a gene; V was cut back by 3 bases and J by 4 bases. CDR3 length: 17 amino acids. The CDR3 spells CSARGGETSGGYNEQFF. The CDR3 nucleotides are TGCAGTGCTAGGGGGGGGGAGACTAGCGGGGGATACAATGAGCAGTTCTTC.